This TCR beta chain was sequenced in a study of T-cell reconstitution after alpha-beta-depleted transplantation in children (TCRdb year 2016). In terms of the full investigation: Using TCR repertoire profiling, the study quantitatively followed how T-cell immune reconstitution unfolded in children after TCRalphabeta/CD19-depleted allogeneic hematopoietic cell transplantation.

Reading from cysteine to phenylalanine, the CDR3 counts 16 amino acids. The CDR3 DNA has 48 bases and is translated from base 1. The junction carries 15 bases between V and J, which are trimmed by 1 base and 6 bases respectively. Turning to this clonotype: Its binding antigen is unknown. No much larger clone exists at a distance of one base, and base qualities are not known.

To prepare the library, PCR was applied. For sequencing, an Illumina HiSeq 2500 was employed. Molecular barcoding was employed in the preparation of TCR libraries, with unique molecular identifiers being used to normalize TCRbeta repertoire quantification. The public reads were reanalyzed by TCRdb: fastp trimming at Q25, MiXCR alignment, in-frame beta chains only. Each CDR3 protein gets just one entry, which takes the most common genes and DNA from the rows behind it. This sample comprises 500,000 to 600,000 distinct CDR3 sequences, about 17% of them detected only once. 3.3% of the sample belongs to the ten largest clones.

This sample comprised PBMCs from the stem cell graft donor, obtained from the stem cell graft. The chain is encoded by TRBV12-3 or TRBV12-4 joined to TRBJ2-2, with a tentative D gene TRBD1 over 6 matching bases. This TCR derives from a human donor who donated a stem cell graft to a child with acute lymphoblastic leukemia. The CDR3 has the sequence CASSLGQGIMAGELFF. The nucleotides read TGTGCCAGCAGTTTAGGGCAGGGGATTATGGCCGGGGAGCTGTTTTTT.